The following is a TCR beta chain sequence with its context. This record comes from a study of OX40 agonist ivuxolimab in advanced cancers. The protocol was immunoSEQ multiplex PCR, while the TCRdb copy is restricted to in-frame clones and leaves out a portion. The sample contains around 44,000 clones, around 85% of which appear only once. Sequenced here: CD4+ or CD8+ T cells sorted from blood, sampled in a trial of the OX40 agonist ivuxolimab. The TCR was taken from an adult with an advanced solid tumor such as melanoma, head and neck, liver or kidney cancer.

The CDR3 sequence: CAWSQGLSTDTQYF. The CDR3, as DNA: TGTGCCTGGAGTCAGGGACTCAGCACAGATACGCAGTATTTT. The chain is built from TRBV30 and TRBJ2-3; the D gene is possibly TRBD2 (6 bases). This CDR3 contains 14 residues. V dropped 2 bases and J dropped 0 bases, with 9 bases sitting between them. CDR1 and CDR2 from the germline V gene are GTSNPN and SVGIG (reference sequence).